The 24 T cell receptor beta chains presented below share a single source sample, sequenced in a study of CD8+ T cells in alopecia areata. Following RNA extraction, reverse transcription yielded cDNA that acted as the sequencing template. Measured with immunoSEQ multiplex PCR; TCRdb has only the in-frame clones, and not every one. Of 90,000 to 120,000 clones listed, 45% to 60% are singletons. Sequencing was done on a sample of NKG2D-low CD8+ T cells sorted from blood. These receptors were taken from a human donor with alopecia areata.

The chain uses TRBV5-6 and TRBJ1-2; 11 nucleotides agree with TRBD1. CDR3 length: 13 amino acids. Germline V gene lookup returns CDR1 SGHDT and CDR2 YYEEEE. V shed 3 bases, J shed 7 bases, and the junction held 2 bases outside the gene matches. This CDR3 reads CASSWGTGGGYTF. CDR3 DNA sequence: TGTGCCAGCAGCTGGGGGACAGGGGGTGGCTACACCTTC.

This clone turned up a few times. The chain couples TRBV28 to TRBJ2-7; TRBD2 matches 11 bases. The V and J ends lost 8 bases and 4 bases, in that order; junction bases with no gene match: 13. CDR1 and CDR2 from the germline V gene are MDHEN and SYDVKM. The CDR3 has 16 amino acids. CDR3: CASASGLAGIAYEQYF. CDR3 DNA: TGTGCCAGCGCCTCAGGACTAGCGGGTATAGCGTACGAGCAGTACTTC.

Only a few counts were recorded for this clone. The CDR3, as DNA: TGTGCCAGCAGTTTGGGTCGCGCCTTGGGGCCTTACGAGCAGTACTTC. This encodes CASSLGRALGPYEQYF. The chain couples TRBV27 to TRBJ2-7; possible D gene TRBD1, 5 bases. Trimming stripped 3 bases from V and 4 bases from J, with 19 bases between. CDR1 MNHEY and CDR2 SMNVEV come from the germline V gene (reference sequence). This CDR3 is 16 amino acids long.

The gene calls are TRBV27 and TRBJ2-1; D is undetermined. The CDR3 consists of 13 residues. Germline CDR1 and CDR2: MNHEY and SMNVEV (reference sequence). Trimming pared 3 bases from V and 5 bases from J, leaving 8 bases between. The CDR3 nucleotides are TGTGCCAGCAGTTTCGGACCAAACAATGAGCAGTTCTTC. It encodes CASSFGPNNEQFF.

This clone has more than one count but fewer than ten. This chain links TRBV7-9 with TRBJ2-4; D possibly corresponds to TRBD1 (5 bases). CDR1 is SEHNR, CDR2 FQNEAQ, per germline (reference sequence). The CDR3 spans 11 residues. The V gene lost 5 bases and the J gene lost 13 bases, with 12 bases spanning the gap. In DNA, the CDR3 is TGTGCCAGCAGCCTAGGGGCAGGCCAGTACTTC. Its protein product is CASSLGAGQYF.

This clone was seen more than once but under ten times. The chain couples TRBV7-9 to TRBJ1-4, with D perhaps TRBD1 (5 bases). The ends were cut back, 3 bases at V and 8 bases at J, with 13 bases in the middle. CDR1 and CDR2 from the germline V gene are SEHNR and FQNEAQ (reference sequence). The CDR3 length is 14 residues. The CDR3 nucleotides are TGTGCCAGCAGCTTCACCGGCGGGGGAGAAAAACTGTTTTTT. Translation gives CASSFTGGGEKLFF.

The rearrangement uses TRBV4-1 and TRBJ2-7; TRBD1 matches at 7 bases. Trimming removed 0 bases from V and 2 bases from J; junction bases left unmatched: 4. The germline CDR1 and CDR2 sequences are MGHRA and YSYEKL. The CDR3 length is 15 residues. DNA for the CDR3: TGCGCCAGCAGCCAAGAGTCTACAGGGGCCTACGAGCAGTACTTC. It codes for CASSQESTGAYEQYF.

This clone was picked up a small number of times. The chain uses TRBV7-8 and TRBJ1-4, with D hard to call. V lost 10 bases, J lost 2 bases, and 11 bases lay in between. The CDR3 consists of 13 residues. Germline V lookup: CDR1 SGHVS, CDR2 FQNEAQ. CDR3 DNA: TGTGCCACCCTCTTGGGGACTAATGAAAAACTGTTTTTT. Protein: CATLLGTNEKLFF.

This clone was seen a few times. This sequence joins TRBV6-5 and TRBJ1-4; D is undetermined. The CDR3 has 14 amino acids. V lost 2 bases, J lost 5 bases, and 9 bases lay in between. Germline CDR1 is MNHEY and CDR2 is SVGAGI. The CDR3: CASSYQTGNEKLFF. CDR3 nucleotides: TGTGCCAGCAGTTACCAGACGGGGAATGAAAAACTGTTTTTT.

This clone has only a few counts. V gene TRBV4-1 combines with J gene TRBJ2-1; 8 bases map to TRBD1. J lost 9 bases, V lost 1 base, and 2 bases had no gene match. CDR3 length: 13 residues. Looked up from germline, CDR1 is MGHRA and CDR2 is YSYEKL. The CDR3 DNA reads as TGCGCCAGCAGCCAAGTGCAGGGGGCTGAGCAGTTCTTC. Its translation: CASSQVQGAEQFF.

This clone was picked up a small number of times. CDR3 amino acids: CASSQVGTGTAYNEQYF. CDR3 in DNA: TGCGCCAGCAGCCAAGTTGGGACCGGGACAGCTTATAACGAGCAGTACTTC. This chain uses TRBV4-1 with TRBJ2-7; TRBD1 matches at 7 bases. CDR1 and CDR2 from the germline V gene are MGHRA and YSYEKL. The V and J ends lost 1 base and 5 bases, in that order; junction bases with no gene match: 14. This CDR3 region has 17 residues.

This clone has just a few counts. The chain has TRBV7-9 and TRBJ1-1; possibly TRBD1 for D (6 bases). The V end lost 6 bases, the J end lost 4 bases, and 15 bases lay between the germline ends. The CDR3 extends over 14 amino acids. Germline CDR1 and CDR2: SEHNR and FQNEAQ (reference sequence). The CDR3 bases are TGTGCCAGCAGACCAAGGATAGGGGGCACTGAAGCTTTCTTT. This translates into CASRPRIGGTEAFF. Combining the CDR3 with reference TRBV7-9 and TRBJ1-1 gives the whole variable domain DTGVSQNPRHKITKRGQNVTFRCDPISEHNRLYWYRQTLGQGPEFLTYFQNEAQLEKSRLLSDRFSAERPKGSFSTLEIQRTEQGDSAMYLCASRPRIGGTEAFFGQGTRLTVV.

The CDR3 coding sequence is TGTGCCAGCAGTGAAGCGCTGGCAGCCGTAAGCTCCTACAATGAGCAGTTCTTC. Residues: CASSEALAAVSSYNEQFF. The chain carries TRBV2 and TRBJ2-1; D uncertain. Trimming left V 0 bases short and J 0 bases short, with 15 bases between. Germline assignment: CDR1 SNHLY and CDR2 FYNNEI. This CDR3 contains 18 residues.

V usage is TRBV19 and J usage is TRBJ2-1; no clear D gene. The CDR3 extends over 13 amino acids. V was cut by 4 bases and J by 10 bases, with 14 bases left in between. Germline CDR1 reads LNHDA; CDR2 reads SQIVND (reference sequence). The CDR3 DNA is TGTGCCAGTAGTAACGGGCCCCTGGAGGAGCAGTTCTTC. It translates to CASSNGPLEEQFF.

V and J are TRBV27 and TRBJ1-1, with TRBD1 as a possible D gene (6 bases). Germline CDR1 reads MNHEY; CDR2 reads SMNVEV (reference sequence). Trimming shortened V by 4 bases and J by 0 bases, and 12 bases separated the two germline ends. The CDR3 runs to 15 residues. This chain's CDR3 is CASSWGGTMNTEAFF. The CDR3 bases are TGTGCCAGCAGTTGGGGGGGGACAATGAACACTGAAGCTTTCTTT.

This clone was seen a single time. No conserved phenylalanine or tryptophan ends this CDR3, so it is likely a read error. This chain links TRBV23-1 with TRBJ1-6, with no clear D. TRBV23-1 counts as an open reading frame of uncertain function. V lost 0 bases and J 0 bases, leaving 18 bases between the germline ends. This CDR3 has 20 amino acids. CDR3 protein: CASSQSPDSGSSSYNSPLHL. In DNA, the CDR3 is TGCGCCAGCAGTCAATCACCAGACTCCGGTTCCAGCTCCTATAATTCACCCCTCCACCTT.

This clone has only one observation. The chain joins TRBV11-2 to TRBJ2-1; D may correspond to TRBD1 or TRBD2 (6 bases each). The germline V gene encodes CDR1 SGHAT and CDR2 FQNNGV. The CDR3 contains 16 residues. Trimming left V 5 bases short and J 4 bases short, with 18 bases between. The CDR3 sequence: CASSPAGGGDYNEQFF. In nucleotides, the CDR3 is TGTGCCAGCAGCCCCGCAGGAGGGGGAGATTACAATGAGCAGTTCTTC.

This clone was counted only a few times. The chain recombines TRBV27 with TRBJ2-1, with D unresolved. The CDR3 has 14 residues. V was cut by 6 bases and J by 0 bases, with 9 bases left in between. In germline, CDR1 is MNHEY, CDR2 SMNVEV (reference sequence). The CDR3 spells CASSSGNSYNEQFF. CDR3 sequence (DNA): TGTGCCAGCAGCTCAGGTAACTCCTACAATGAGCAGTTCTTC.

This clone was recorded a few times. The J gene is TRBJ2-4, the V gene TRBV2; maybe TRBD2 (6 bases). Germline V gives CDR1 SNHLY, CDR2 FYNNEI. Trimming shortened V by 3 bases and J by 6 bases, and 18 bases separated the two germline ends. The CDR3 extends over 16 amino acids. Here the CDR3 reads CASSDIRDSVGNIQYF. CDR3 in DNA: TGTGCCAGCAGTGACATACGGGACTCGGTCGGAAACATTCAGTACTTC.

With regard to this clone: Sequence at one end of the junction differs from germline and may be a read error. This sequence joins TRBV4-1 and TRBJ2-5; TRBD2 aligns across 11 bases. The CDR3 runs 16 residues. CDR1 MGHRA and CDR2 YSYEKL come from the germline V gene. The CDR3: CASSQEVAGGETAQYF. CDR3 in DNA: TGTGCCAGCAGCCAAGAAGTAGCGGGAGGGGAAACGGCCCAGTACTTC.

The chain combines TRBV15 with TRBJ2-4; D perhaps matches TRBD1 (5 bases). The CDR3 totals 15 residues. V lost 3 bases to trimming and J lost 0 bases, with 9 bases between them. Per germline, CDR1 LNHNV and CDR2 YYDKDF (reference sequence). CDR3 DNA: TGTGCCACCAGCAGTAGACAGCTAGCCAAAAACATTCAGTACTTC. Translating gives CATSSRQLAKNIQYF.

This clone was picked up a small number of times. The rearrangement joins TRBV29-1 to TRBJ2-2; tentative D call: TRBD2 (6 bases). Germline V gives CDR1 SQVTM, CDR2 ANQGSEA. The V end was cut by 4 bases, the J end by 5 bases, with 8 bases between. CDR3 size: 12 residues. The chain's CDR3 is CSVVRGTGELFF. The CDR3 DNA reads as TGCAGCGTTGTCCGGGGGACCGGGGAGCTGTTTTTT.

V and J are TRBV5-1 and TRBJ2-7, with D tentatively TRBD1 (6 bases). V was pared by 2 bases and J by 0 bases, with 12 bases between. The CDR3 length is 15 residues. Germline assignment: CDR1 SGHRS and CDR2 YFSETQ. This chain's CDR3 is CASSLRTENSYEQYF. The CDR3 DNA sequence: TGCGCCAGCAGCTTACGGACAGAGAACTCCTACGAGCAGTACTTC.

This clone was seen a handful of times. The DNA for the CDR3 is TGTGCCAGCAGCTTGGGCGCTAACTATGGCTACACCTTC. Its translation: CASSLGANYGYTF. V is TRBV7-8 and J is TRBJ1-2; D is uncertain. The V end was cut by 3 bases, the J end by 0 bases, with 5 bases between. CDR1 and CDR2 from the germline V gene are SGHVS and FQNEAQ. The CDR3 runs to 13 residues. Full variable domain (missing parts from reference TRBV7-8 and TRBJ1-2): GAGVSQSPRYKVAKRGQDVALRCDPISGHVSLFWYQQALGQGPEFLTYFQNEAQLDKSGLPSDRFFAERPEGSVSTLKIQRTQQEDSAVYLCASSLGANYGYTFGSGTRLTVV.